This TCR beta chain was retrieved from a study of T cell repertoires in cytomegalovirus infection. Study information: Public TCR beta signatures indicated both CMV infection and matching HLA type.

There are 14 residues in the CDR3. Unmatched junction bases numbered 4, after V lost 5 bases and J lost 2 bases. Germline CDR1 is MNHNS and CDR2 is SASEGT. Whole-study results and caveats: HLA-C-restricted CMV-specific TCR beta clonotypes were dominant in the ex vivo response. Accumulated public TCR beta family frequency recognized individuals carrying CMV together with the relevant HLA.

This clonotype has at least ten counts. As yet, its antigen is unknown. Via MiXCR, TCRdb re-called the reads, giving one row per CDR3 protein. Of a few hundred thousand distinct CDR3 sequences listed, 20% to 25% were seen once; the top ten hold about 21%. The gene calls are TRBV6-1 and TRBJ2-7; 9 bases map to TRBD2. The specimen was cultured PBMCs, collected from culture after CMV antigen stimulation. This TCR was sampled from a human donor in good health (CMV status not recorded). Some clones in this sample may be carry-over from other donors' samples. The chain's CDR3 is CASSPAGGPYEQYF. The CDR3 DNA is TGTGCCAGCAGTCCGGCGGGAGGGCCCTACGAGCAGTACTTC.